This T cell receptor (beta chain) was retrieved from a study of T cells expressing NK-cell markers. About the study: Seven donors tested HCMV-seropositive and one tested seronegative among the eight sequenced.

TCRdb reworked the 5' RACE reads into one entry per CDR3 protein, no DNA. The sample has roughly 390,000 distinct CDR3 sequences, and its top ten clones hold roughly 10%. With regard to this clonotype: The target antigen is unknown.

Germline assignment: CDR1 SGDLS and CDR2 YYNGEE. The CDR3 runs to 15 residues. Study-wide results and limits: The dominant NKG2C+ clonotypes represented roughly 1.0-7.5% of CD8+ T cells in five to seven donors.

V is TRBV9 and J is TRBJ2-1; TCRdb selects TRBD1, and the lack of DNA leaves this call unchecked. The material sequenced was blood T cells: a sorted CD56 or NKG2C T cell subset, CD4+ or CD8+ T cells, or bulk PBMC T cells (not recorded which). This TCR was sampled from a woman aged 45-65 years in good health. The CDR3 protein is CASSVGGSGRNEQFF.